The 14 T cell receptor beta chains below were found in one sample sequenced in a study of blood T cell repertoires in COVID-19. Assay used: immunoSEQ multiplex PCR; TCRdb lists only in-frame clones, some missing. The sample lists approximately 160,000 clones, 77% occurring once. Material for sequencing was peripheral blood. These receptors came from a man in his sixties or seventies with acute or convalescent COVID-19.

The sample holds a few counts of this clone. The CDR3 is CASSLQGQVAGGSTEAFF. As DNA, the CDR3 is TGTGCCAGCTCATTACAGGGACAGGTGGCGGGAGGGAGCACTGAAGCTTTCTTT. The rearrangement links TRBV18 to TRBJ1-1, with 8 positions matching TRBD1. Unmatched junction bases numbered 18, after V lost 5 bases and J lost 4 bases. CDR1 and CDR2 from the germline V gene are KGHSH and LQKENI. The CDR3 consists of 18 residues. Full variable domain (rest looked up from reference TRBV18 and TRBJ1-1): NAGVMQNPRHLVRRRGQEARLRCSPMKGHSHVYWYRQLPEEGLKFMVYLQKENIIDESGMPKERFSAEFPKEGPSILRIQQVVRGDSAAYFCASSLQGQVAGGSTEAFFGQGTRLTVV.

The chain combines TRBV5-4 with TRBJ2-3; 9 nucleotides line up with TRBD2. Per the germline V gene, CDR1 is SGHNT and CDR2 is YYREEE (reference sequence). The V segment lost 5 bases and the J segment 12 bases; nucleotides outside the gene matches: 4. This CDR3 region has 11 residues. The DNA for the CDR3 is TGTGCCAGCAGGACCGGGACTAGCCAGTATTTT. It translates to CASRTGTSQYF.

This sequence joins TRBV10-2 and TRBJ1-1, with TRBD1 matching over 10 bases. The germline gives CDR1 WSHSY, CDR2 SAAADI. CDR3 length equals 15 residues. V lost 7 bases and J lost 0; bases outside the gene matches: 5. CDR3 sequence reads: CASKRQGAMNTEAFF. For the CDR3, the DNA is TGCGCCAGCAAAAGACAGGGGGCCATGAACACTGAAGCTTTCTTT.

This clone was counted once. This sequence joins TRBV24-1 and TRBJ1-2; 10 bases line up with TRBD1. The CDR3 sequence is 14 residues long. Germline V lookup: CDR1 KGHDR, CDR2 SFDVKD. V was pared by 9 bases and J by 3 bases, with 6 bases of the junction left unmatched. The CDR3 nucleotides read TGTGCCACCCGGGACAGGGGAGAGCACTATGGCTACACCTTC. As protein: CATRDRGEHYGYTF.

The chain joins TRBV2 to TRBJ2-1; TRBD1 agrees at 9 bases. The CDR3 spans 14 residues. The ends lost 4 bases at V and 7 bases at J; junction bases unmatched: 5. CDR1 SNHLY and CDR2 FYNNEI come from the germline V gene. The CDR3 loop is CASSAGQGLNEQFF. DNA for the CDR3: TGTGCCAGCAGTGCGGGACAGGGACTTAATGAGCAGTTCTTC.

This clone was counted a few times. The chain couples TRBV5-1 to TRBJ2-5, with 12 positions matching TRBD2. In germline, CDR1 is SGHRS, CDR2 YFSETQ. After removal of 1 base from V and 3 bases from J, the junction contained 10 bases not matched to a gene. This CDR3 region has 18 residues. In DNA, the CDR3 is TGCGCCAGCAGCTTGTTGGGGAAGACTAGCGGGGGTGAAGAGACCCAGTACTTC. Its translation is CASSLLGKTSGGEETQYF.

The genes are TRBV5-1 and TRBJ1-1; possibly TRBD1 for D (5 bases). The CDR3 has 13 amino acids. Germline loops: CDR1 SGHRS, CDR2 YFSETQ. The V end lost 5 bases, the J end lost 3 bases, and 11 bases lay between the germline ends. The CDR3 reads CASRNWGDTEAFF. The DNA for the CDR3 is TGCGCCAGCAGGAACTGGGGGGACACTGAAGCTTTCTTT.

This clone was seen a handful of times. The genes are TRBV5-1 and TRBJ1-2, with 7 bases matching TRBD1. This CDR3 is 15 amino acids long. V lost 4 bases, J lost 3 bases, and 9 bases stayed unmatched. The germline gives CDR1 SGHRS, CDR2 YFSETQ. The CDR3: CASSLTQGDDYGYTF. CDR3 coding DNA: TGCGCCAGCAGCCTGACGCAGGGGGATGACTATGGCTACACCTTC.

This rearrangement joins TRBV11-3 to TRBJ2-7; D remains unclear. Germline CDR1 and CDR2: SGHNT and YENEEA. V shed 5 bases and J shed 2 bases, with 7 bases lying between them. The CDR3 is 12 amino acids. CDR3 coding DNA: TGTGCCAGCAGCGAACTCACCTACGAGCAGTACTTC. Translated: CASSELTYEQYF. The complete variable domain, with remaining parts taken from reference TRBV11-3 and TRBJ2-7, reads EAGVVQSPRYKIIEKKQPVAFWCNPISGHNTLYWYLQNLGQGPELLIRYENEEAVDDSQLPKDRFSAERLKGVDSTLKIQPAELGDSAVYLCASSELTYEQYFGPGTRLTVT.

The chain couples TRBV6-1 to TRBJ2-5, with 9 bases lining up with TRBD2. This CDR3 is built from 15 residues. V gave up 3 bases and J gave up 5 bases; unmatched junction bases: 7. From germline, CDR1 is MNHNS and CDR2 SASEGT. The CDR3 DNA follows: TGTGCCAGCAGTGACGCGGGGGGGACGGGGGAGACCCAGTACTTC. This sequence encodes CASSDAGGTGETQYF.

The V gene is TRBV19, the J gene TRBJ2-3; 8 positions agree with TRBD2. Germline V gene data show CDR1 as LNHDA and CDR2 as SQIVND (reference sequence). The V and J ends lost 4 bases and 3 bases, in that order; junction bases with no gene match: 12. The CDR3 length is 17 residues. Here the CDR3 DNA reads TGTGCCAGTAGTAGACAAGCGGGAGTCGTAACGACAGATACGCAGTATTTT. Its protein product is CASSRQAGVVTTDTQYF.

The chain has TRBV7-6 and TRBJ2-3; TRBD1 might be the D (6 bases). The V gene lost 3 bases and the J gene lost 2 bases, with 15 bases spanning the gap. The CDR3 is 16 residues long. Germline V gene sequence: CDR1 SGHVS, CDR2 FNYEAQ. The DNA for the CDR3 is TGTGCCAGCAGCTTGGGAGTAGGGGGAGACACAGATACGCAGTATTTT. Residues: CASSLGVGGDTDTQYF.

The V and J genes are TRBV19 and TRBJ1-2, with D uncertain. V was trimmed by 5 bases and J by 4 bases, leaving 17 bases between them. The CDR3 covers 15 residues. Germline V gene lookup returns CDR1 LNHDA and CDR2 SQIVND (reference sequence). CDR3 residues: CASSQEVALGYGYTF. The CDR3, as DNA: TGTGCCAGTAGTCAGGAGGTGGCTCTAGGCTATGGCTACACCTTC.

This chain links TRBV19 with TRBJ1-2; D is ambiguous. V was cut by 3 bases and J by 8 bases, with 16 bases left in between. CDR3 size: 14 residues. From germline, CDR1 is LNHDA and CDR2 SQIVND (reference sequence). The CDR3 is CASSIPPSYEGYTF. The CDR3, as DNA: TGTGCCAGTAGTATCCCCCCGAGCTATGAGGGCTACACCTTC. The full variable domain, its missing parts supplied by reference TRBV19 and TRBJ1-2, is DGGITQSPKYLFRKEGQNVTLSCEQNLNHDAMYWYRQDPGQGLRLIYYSQIVNDFQKGDIAEGYSVSREKKESFPLTVTSAQKNPTAFYLCASSIPPSYEGYTFGSGTRLTVV.